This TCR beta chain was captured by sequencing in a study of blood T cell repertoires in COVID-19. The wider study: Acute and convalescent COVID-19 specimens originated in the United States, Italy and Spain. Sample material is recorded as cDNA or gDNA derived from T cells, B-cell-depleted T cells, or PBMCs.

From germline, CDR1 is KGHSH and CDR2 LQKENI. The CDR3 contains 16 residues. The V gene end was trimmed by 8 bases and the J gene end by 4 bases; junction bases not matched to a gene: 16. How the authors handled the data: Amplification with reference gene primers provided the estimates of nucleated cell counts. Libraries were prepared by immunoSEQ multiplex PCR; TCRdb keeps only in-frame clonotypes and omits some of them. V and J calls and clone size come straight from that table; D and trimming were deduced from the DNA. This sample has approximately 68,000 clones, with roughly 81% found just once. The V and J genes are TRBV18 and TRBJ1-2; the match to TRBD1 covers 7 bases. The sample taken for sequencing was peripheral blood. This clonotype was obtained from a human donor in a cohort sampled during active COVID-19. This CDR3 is CASTPAHRTGLYGYTF. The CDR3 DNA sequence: TGTGCCAGCACCCCAGCTCACCGGACAGGCCTCTATGGCTACACCTTC.